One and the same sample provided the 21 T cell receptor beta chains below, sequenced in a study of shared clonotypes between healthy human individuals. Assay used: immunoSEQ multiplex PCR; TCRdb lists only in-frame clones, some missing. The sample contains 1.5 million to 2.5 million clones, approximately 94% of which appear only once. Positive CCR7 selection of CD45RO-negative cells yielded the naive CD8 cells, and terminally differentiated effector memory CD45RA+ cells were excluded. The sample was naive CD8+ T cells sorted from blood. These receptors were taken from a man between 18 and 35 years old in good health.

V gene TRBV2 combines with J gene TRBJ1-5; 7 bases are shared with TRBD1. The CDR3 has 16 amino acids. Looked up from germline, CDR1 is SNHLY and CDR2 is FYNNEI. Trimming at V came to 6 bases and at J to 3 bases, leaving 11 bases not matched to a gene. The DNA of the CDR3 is TGTGCCAGCAGCCCCGGGTCCACAGGGGACAATCAGCCCCAGCATTTT. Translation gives CASSPGSTGDNQPQHF.

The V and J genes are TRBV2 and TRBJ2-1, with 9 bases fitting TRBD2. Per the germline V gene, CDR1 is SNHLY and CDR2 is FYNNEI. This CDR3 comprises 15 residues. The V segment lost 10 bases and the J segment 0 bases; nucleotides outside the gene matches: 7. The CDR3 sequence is CAIIAGESSYNEQFF. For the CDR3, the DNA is TGTGCCATTATAGCGGGGGAAAGCTCCTACAATGAGCAGTTCTTC.

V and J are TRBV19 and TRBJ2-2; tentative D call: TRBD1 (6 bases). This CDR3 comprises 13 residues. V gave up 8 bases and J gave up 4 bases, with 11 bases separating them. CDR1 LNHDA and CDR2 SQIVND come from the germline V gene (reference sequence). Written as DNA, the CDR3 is TGTGCCAGTTGGACAGCCCTCACCGGGGAGCTGTTTTTT. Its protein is CASWTALTGELFF.

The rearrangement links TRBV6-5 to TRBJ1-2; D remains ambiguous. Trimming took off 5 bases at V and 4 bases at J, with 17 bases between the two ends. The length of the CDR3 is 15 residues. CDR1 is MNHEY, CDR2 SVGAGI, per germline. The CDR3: CASSAGSLNLYGYTF. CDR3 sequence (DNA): TGTGCCAGCAGTGCGGGGTCCCTAAACCTCTATGGCTACACCTTC.

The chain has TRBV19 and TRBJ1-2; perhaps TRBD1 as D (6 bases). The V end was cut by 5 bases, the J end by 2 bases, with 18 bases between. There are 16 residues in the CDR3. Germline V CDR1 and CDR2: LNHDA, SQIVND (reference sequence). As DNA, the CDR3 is TGTGCCAGTAGTCACCGTCTGGGGCAGGGGAACTATGGCTACACCTTC. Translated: CASSHRLGQGNYGYTF.

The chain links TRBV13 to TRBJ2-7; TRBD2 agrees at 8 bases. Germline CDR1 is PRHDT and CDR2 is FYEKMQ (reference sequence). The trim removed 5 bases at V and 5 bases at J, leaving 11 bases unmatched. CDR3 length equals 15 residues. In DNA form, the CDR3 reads TGTGCCAGCAGCGTCTCGGGACTAGTTTCTCACGAGCAGTACTTC. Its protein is CASSVSGLVSHEQYF.

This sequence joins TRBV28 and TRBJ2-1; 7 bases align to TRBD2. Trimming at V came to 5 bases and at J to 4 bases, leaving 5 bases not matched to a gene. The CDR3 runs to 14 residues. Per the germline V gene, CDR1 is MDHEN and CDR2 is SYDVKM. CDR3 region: CASSERGVYNEQFF. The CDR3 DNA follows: TGTGCCAGCAGTGAACGGGGGGTTTACAATGAGCAGTTCTTC. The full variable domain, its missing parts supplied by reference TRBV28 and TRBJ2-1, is DVKVTQSSRYLVKRTGEKVFLECVQDMDHENMFWYRQDPGLGLRLIYFSYDVKMKEKGDIPEGYSVSREKKERFSLILESASTNQTSMYLCASSERGVYNEQFFGPGTRLTVL.

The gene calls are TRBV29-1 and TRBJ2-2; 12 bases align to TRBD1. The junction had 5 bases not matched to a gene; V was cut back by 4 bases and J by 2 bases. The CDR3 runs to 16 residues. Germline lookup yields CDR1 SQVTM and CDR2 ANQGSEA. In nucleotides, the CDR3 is TGCAGCGTTGGAAGCGGGACAGGGGGCAACACCGGGGAGCTGTTTTTT. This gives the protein CSVGSGTGGNTGELFF.

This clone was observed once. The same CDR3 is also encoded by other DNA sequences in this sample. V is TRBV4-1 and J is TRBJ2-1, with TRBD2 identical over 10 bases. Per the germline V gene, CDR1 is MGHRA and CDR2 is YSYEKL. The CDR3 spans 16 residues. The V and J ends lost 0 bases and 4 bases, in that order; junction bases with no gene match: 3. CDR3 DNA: TGCGCCAGCAGCCAAGAGGGACTAGCGATATACAATGAGCAGTTCTTC. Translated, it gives CASSQEGLAIYNEQFF.

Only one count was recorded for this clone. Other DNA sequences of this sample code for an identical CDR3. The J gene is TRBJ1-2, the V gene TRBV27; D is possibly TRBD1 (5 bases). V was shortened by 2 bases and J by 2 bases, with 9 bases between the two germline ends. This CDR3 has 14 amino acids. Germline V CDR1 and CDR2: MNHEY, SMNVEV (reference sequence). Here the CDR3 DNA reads TGTGCCAGCAGTTTAGGGGGAGGGAACTATGGCTACACCTTC. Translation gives CASSLGGGNYGYTF.

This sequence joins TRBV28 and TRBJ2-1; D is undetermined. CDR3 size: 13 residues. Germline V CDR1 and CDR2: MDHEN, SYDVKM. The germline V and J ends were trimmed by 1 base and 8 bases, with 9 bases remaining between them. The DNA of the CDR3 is TGTGCCAGCAGTTTATTGCCTTTGGATGAGCAGTTCTTC. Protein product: CASSLLPLDEQFF.

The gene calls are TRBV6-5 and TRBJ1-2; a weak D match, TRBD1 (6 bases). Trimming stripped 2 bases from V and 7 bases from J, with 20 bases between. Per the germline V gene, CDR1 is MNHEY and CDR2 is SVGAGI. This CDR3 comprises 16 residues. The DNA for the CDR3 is TGTGCCAGCAGTTACCGGCCTCAGGGGATGACTGGTGGCTACACCTTC. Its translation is CASSYRPQGMTGGYTF.

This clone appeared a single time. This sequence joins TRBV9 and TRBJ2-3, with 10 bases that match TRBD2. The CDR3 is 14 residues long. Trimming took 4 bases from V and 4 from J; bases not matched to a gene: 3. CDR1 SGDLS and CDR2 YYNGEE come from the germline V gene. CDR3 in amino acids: CASSSSGSADTQYF. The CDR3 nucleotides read TGTGCCAGCAGCTCTAGCGGGAGTGCAGATACGCAGTATTTT.

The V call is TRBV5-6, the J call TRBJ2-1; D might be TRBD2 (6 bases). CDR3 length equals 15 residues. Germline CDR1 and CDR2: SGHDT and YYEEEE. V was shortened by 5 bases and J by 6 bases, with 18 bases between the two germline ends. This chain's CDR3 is CASSYGTPVVNEQFF. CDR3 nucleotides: TGTGCCAGCAGTTACGGGACTCCAGTTGTCAATGAGCAGTTCTTC. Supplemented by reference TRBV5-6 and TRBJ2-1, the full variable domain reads DAGVTQSPTHLIKTRGQQVTLRCSPKSGHDTVSWYQQALGQGPQFIFQYYEEEERQRGNFPDRFSGHQFPNYSSELNVNALLLGDSALYLCASSYGTPVVNEQFFGPGTRLTVL.

CDR3 DNA sequence: TGTGCCAGCAGCTCCCAGGATTATGGCTACACCTTC. This codes for CASSSQDYGYTF. This chain links TRBV5-8 with TRBJ1-2; D gene ambiguous. CDR1 SGHTS and CDR2 YDEGEE come from the germline V gene. The CDR3 extends over 12 amino acids. The V end was cut by 3 bases, the J end by 5 bases, with 8 bases between.

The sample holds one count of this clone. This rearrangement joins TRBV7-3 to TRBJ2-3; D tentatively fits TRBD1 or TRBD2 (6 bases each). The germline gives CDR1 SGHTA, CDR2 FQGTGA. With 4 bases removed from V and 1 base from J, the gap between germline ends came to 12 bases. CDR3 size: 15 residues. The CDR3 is CASSSSGEGTDTQYF. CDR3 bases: TGTGCCAGCAGCTCCTCAGGGGAGGGCACAGATACGCAGTATTTT.

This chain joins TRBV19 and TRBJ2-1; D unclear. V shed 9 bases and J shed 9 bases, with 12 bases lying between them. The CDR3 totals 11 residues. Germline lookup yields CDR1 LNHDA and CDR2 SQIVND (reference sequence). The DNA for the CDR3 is TGTGCCAGCAGCTTTCCGGGTGAGCAGTTCTTC. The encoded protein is CASSFPGEQFF.

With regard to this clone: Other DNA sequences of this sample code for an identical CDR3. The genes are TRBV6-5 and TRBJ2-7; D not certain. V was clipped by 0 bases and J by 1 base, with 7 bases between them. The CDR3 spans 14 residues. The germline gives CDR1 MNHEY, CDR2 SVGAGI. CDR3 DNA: TGTGCCAGCAGTTACTCCCTGGAGTCCTACGAGCAGTACTTC. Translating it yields CASSYSLESYEQYF.

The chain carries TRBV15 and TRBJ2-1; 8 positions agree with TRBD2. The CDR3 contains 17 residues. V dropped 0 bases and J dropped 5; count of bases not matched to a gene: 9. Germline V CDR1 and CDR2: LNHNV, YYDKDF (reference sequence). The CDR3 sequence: CATSRDLVTSAHNEQFF. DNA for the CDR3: TGTGCCACCAGCAGAGATCTGGTGACTAGCGCCCACAATGAGCAGTTCTTC. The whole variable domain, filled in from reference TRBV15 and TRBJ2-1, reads DAMVIQNPRYQVTQFGKPVTLSCSQTLNHNVMYWYQQKSSQAPKLLFHYYDKDFNNEADTPDNFQSRRPNTSFCFLDIRSPGLGDTAMYLCATSRDLVTSAHNEQFFGPGTRLTVL.

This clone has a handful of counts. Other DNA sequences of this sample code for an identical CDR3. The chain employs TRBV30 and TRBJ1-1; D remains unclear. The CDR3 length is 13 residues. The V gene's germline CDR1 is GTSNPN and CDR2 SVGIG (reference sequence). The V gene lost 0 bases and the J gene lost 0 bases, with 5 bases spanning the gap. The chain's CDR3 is CAWSVGLNTEAFF. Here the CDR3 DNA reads TGTGCCTGGAGTGTGGGTCTGAACACTGAAGCTTTCTTT.

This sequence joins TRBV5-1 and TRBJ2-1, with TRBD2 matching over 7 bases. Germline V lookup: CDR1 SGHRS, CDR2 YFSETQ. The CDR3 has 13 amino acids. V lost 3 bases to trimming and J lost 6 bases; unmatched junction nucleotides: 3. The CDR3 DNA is TGCGCCAGCAGCTCGGGACTACCCAATGAGCAGTTCTTC. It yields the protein CASSSGLPNEQFF.